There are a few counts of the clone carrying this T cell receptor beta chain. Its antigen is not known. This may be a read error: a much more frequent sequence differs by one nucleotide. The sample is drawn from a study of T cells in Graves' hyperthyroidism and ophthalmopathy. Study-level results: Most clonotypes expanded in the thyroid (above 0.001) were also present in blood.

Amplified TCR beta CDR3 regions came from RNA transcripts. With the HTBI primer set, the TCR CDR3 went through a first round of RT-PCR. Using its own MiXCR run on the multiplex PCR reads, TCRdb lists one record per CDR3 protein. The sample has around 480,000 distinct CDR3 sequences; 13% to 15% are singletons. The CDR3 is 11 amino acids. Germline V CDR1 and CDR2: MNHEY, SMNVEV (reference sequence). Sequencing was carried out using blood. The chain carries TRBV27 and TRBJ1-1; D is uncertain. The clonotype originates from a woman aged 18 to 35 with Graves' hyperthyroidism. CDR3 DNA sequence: TGTGCCAGCACAGGAGGCACTGAAGCTTCCTTT. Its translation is CASTGGTEASF.